This is a list of T cell receptor beta chains from one sample in a study of T-cell memory formation after mild COVID-19. TCRdb reprocessed the 5' RACE reads with MiXCR, giving one entry per CDR3 protein. The data show around 340,000 distinct CDR3 sequences, 12% to 15% seen once. The specimen sequenced was PBMCs or a T cell subset sorted from them (not recorded which). These receptors came from a man aged 18 to 30 who had mild COVID-19 (a few samples of this study predate the infection). Cell type and time point are not known. Both conserved end residues are part of each CDR3. A D gene is named only where the DNA matches it firmly. A clone size is listed for some rows: how often the clone was seen (once, few, many), or a class if it is expanded.

j_gene	d_gene	v_gene	abundance	CDR3aa	CDR3nt
TRBJ2-5	TRBD2	TRBV5-5	NA	CASSQTSGGKETQYF	TGTGCCAGCAGCCAGACTAGCGGGGGGAAAGAGACCCAGTACTTC
TRBJ1-2	NA	TRBV14	once	CASSQGSPNYGYTF	TGTGCCAGCAGCCAAGGATCTCCTAACTATGGCTACACCTTC
TRBJ2-2	NA	TRBV6-5	few	CASSYSMGSGGELFF	TGTGCCAGCAGTTACTCGATGGGTTCGGGCGGGGAGCTGTTTTTT
TRBJ1-5	NA	TRBV12-3/TRBV12-4	few	CASSPTNRGNQPQHF	TGTGCCAGCAGCCCTACCAACAGGGGCAATCAGCCCCAGCATTTT
TRBJ2-5	NA	TRBV7-9	NA	CASSLEKKTQYF	TGTGCCAGCAGCTTAGAAAAGAAGACCCAGTACTTC
TRBJ1-1	NA	TRBV6-2/TRBV6-3	few	CASSYGGPQTEAFF	TGTGCCAGCAGTTATGGGGGGCCACAGACTGAAGCTTTCTTT
TRBJ2-2	TRBD2	TRBV9	NA	CASSVEAGGDTGELFF	TGTGCCAGCAGCGTAGAGGCGGGGGGCGACACCGGGGAGCTGTTTTTT
TRBJ2-3	TRBD1	TRBV10-3	NA	CAIRAGGTSTDTQYF	TGTGCCATCAGAGCAGGGGGAACTAGCACAGATACGCAGTATTTT
TRBJ2-7	TRBD1	TRBV5-1	NA	CASSLGGTGRHYEQYF	TGCGCCAGCAGCTTGGGAGGGACAGGGAGACACTACGAGCAGTACTTC
TRBJ1-2	TRBD1	TRBV7-9	NA	CASSSLATPADRAYCYTF	TGTGCCAGCAGCTCTTTAGCAACCCCGGCTGACAGGGCCTATTGCTACACCTTC
TRBJ2-3	TRBD2	TRBV28	NA	CASRSTSDTDTQYF	TGTGCCAGCAGGTCTACTAGCGACACAGATACGCAGTATTTT
TRBJ1-6	NA	TRBV12-3/TRBV12-4	NA	CASTWGGRGAPLHF	TGTGCCAGCACCTGGGGGGGGAGGGGGGCACCCCTCCACTTT